The sequence of this TCR beta chain was determined in a study of blood T cell repertoires in COVID-19. Study-level information: In each case, the material was cDNA or gDNA derived from T cells, B-cell-depleted T cells, or PBMCs.

Seattle patients were enrolled while actively infected and followed longitudinally. V dropped 8 bases and J dropped 4 bases, with 17 bases sitting between them. The CDR3 runs to 14 residues. CDR1 and CDR2 from the germline V gene are SGHTA and FQGNSA. Assay used: immunoSEQ multiplex PCR; TCRdb lists only in-frame clones, some missing. The sample has some 300,000 clones; nearly 90% are singletons. Material: peripheral blood. This clonotype originated in a woman aged 40 to 50 with COVID-19, enrolled during active disease. The J gene is TRBJ1-2, the V gene TRBV7-2; D perhaps matches TRBD1 (5 bases). CDR3 region: CASYPGGRGYGYTF. The CDR3 region has the DNA TGTGCCAGCTACCCGGGGGGAAGAGGCTATGGCTACACCTTC.